These 16 T cell receptor beta chains came from one sample sequenced in a study of graft-versus-host responses after intestinal transplantation. Here immunoSEQ multiplex PCR was the method, and the copy in TCRdb shows in-frame clones only, minus some. The table includes about 97,000 clones, 90% to 95% detected once. Their cognate antigens are unknown. Sequencing was performed on unstimulated CD4+ T cells sorted from spleen or lymph node cells, taken before transplant. The receptor source for this set is a human donor who was the organ donor for an intestinal transplant.

Comment on this clone: Other DNA variants within this sample encode the same CDR3. V is TRBV6-5 and J is TRBJ1-6; 9 nucleotides align to TRBD1. With V trimmed by 0 bases and J by 6 bases, 0 bases remained unmatched. The CDR3 is made up of 15 amino acids. The germline V gene has CDR1 MNHEY and CDR2 SVGAGI. The CDR3 here is CASSYSGQGNSPLHF. In DNA form, the CDR3 reads TGTGCCAGCAGTTACTCGGGACAGGGTAATTCACCCCTCCACTTT.

V and J are TRBV2 and TRBJ1-5; D unclear. From germline, CDR1 is SNHLY and CDR2 FYNNEI. The CDR3 contains 16 residues. Trimming removed 5 bases at V and 2 bases at J, with 16 bases between. The CDR3 spells CASSPEGMIRNQPQHF. CDR3 DNA sequence: TGTGCCAGCAGTCCCGAGGGAATGATTCGCAATCAGCCCCAGCATTTT. Based on the CDR3 plus reference TRBV2 and TRBJ1-5, the full variable domain is EPEVTQTPSHQVTQMGQEVILRCVPISNHLYFYWYRQILGQKVEFLVSFYNNEISEKSEIFDDQFSVERPDGSNFTLKIRSTKLEDSAMYFCASSPEGMIRNQPQHFGDGTRLSIL.

The chain combines TRBV6-6 with TRBJ1-4; weak D call: TRBD1 (5 bases). CDR3 length equals 14 residues. Germline V CDR1 and CDR2: MNHNY, SVGAGI (reference sequence). Trimming took 0 bases from V and 8 from J, leaving 10 bases between them. As DNA, the CDR3 is TGTGCCAGCAGTTACTCGGGGGGGGAGGAAAAACTGTTTTTT. Translated: CASSYSGGEEKLFF.

The genes are TRBV18 and TRBJ2-3; 7 bases line up with TRBD2. V dropped 0 bases and J dropped 2; count of bases not matched to a gene: 5. CDR3 length: 16 amino acids. Germline V CDR1 and CDR2: KGHSH, LQKENI. CDR3 in DNA: TGTGCCAGCTCACCACCTGGCGGGGGTCTCACAGATACGCAGTATTTT. As protein: CASSPPGGGLTDTQYF.

In its sample, this clone was seen a few times. The chain recombines TRBV28 with TRBJ1-1; D perhaps matches TRBD1 (5 bases). Germline V gene sequence: CDR1 MDHEN, CDR2 SYDVKM. Trimming shortened V by 6 bases and J by 6 bases, and 20 bases separated the two germline ends. The CDR3 is 15 amino acids. CDR3 bases: TGTGCCAGCAGGGCAGCGGGACGTAGGTGGGCTGAAGCTTTCTTT. As protein: CASRAAGRRWAEAFF.

The V and J genes are TRBV2 and TRBJ2-3, with D possibly TRBD2 on 5 matching bases. The germline V gene has CDR1 SNHLY and CDR2 FYNNEI. This CDR3 is built from 13 residues. Trimming left V 3 bases short and J 5 bases short, with 9 bases between. CDR3: CASSDRGGDTQYF. CDR3 sequence (DNA): TGTGCCAGCAGTGACCGCGGAGGAGATACGCAGTATTTT.

The V and J genes are TRBV5-4 and TRBJ2-1, with a weak D call TRBD1 (5 bases). Germline lookup yields CDR1 SGHNT and CDR2 YYREEE (reference sequence). Trimming cost V 4 bases and J 1 base, with 12 bases left between them. The CDR3 totals 15 residues. CDR3: CASSLPTGSYNEQFF. The CDR3 DNA sequence: TGTGCCAGCAGCCTCCCAACAGGATCCTACAATGAGCAGTTCTTC.

The chain has TRBV30 and TRBJ1-4; D might be TRBD1 (6 bases). V was shortened by 3 bases and J by 6 bases, with 11 bases between the two germline ends. This CDR3 is 13 amino acids long. The germline V gene encodes CDR1 GTSNPN and CDR2 SVGIG (reference sequence). Here the CDR3 reads CAWRGAEYEKLFF. The DNA for the CDR3 is TGTGCCTGGAGGGGGGCGGAGTATGAAAAACTGTTTTTT.

A single count supports this clone. The gene calls are TRBV6-1 and TRBJ2-5; TRBD2 matches at 12 bases. Germline V gene data show CDR1 as MNHNS and CDR2 as SASEGT. The CDR3 runs to 15 residues. Losses at the gene ends were 6 bases for V and 5 bases for J; bases not matched to a gene: 7. The CDR3 loop reads CASSPTSGGGETQYF. The CDR3 DNA reads TGTGCCAGCAGCCCGACTAGCGGGGGAGGGGAGACCCAGTACTTC.

The V call is TRBV4-3, the J call TRBJ2-5; 7 bases map to TRBD1. The V and J ends lost 0 bases and 14 bases, in that order; junction bases with no gene match: 9. The germline V gene has CDR1 LGHNA and CDR2 YSLEER. This CDR3 spans 13 amino acids. The CDR3 spells CASSQESGQPPYF. The CDR3, as DNA: TGCGCCAGCAGCCAAGAATCGGGACAGCCCCCCTACTTC.

The chain couples TRBV4-1 to TRBJ2-7; D gene ambiguous. Germline CDR1 MGHRA, CDR2 YSYEKL. The V end was cut by 0 bases, the J end by 2 bases, with 11 bases between. The CDR3 spans 15 residues. The CDR3 region has the DNA TGCGCCAGCAGCCAAGATTATAGCCAGCCCTACGAGCAGTACTTC. Its translation: CASSQDYSQPYEQYF.

V and J are TRBV11-3 and TRBJ2-7; TRBD2 is a possible D gene (5 bases). Germline V CDR1 and CDR2: SGHNT, YENEEA. Trimming removed 5 bases at V and 2 bases at J, with 13 bases between. The CDR3 extends over 14 amino acids. The CDR3: CASSPSGRTYEQYF. The CDR3 coding sequence is TGTGCCAGCAGCCCCTCGGGGAGAACCTACGAGCAGTACTTC.

V usage is TRBV7-9 and J usage is TRBJ1-2; D might be TRBD1 (6 bases). The germline V gene has CDR1 SEHNR and CDR2 FQNEAQ (reference sequence). The germline V and J ends were trimmed by 5 bases and 3 bases, with 10 bases remaining between them. This CDR3 has 13 residues. As DNA, the CDR3 is TGTGCCAGCAGCCCTCAGGGGCACTATGGCTACACCTTC. Protein product: CASSPQGHYGYTF.

The chain has TRBV11-2 and TRBJ1-1, with a possible D match to TRBD1 (6 bases). CDR3 length: 17 residues. Germline V gives CDR1 SGHAT, CDR2 FQNNGV. V was clipped by 1 base and J by 1 base, with 16 bases between them. The CDR3 DNA is TGTGCCAGCAGCTTAGGAGGAGGCAGGGGCTCGAACACTGAAGCTTTCTTT. It is translated as CASSLGGGRGSNTEAFF. Using reference TRBV11-2 and TRBJ1-1 for the parts outside the CDR3, the full variable domain is EAGVAQSPRYKIIEKRQSVAFWCNPISGHATLYWYQQILGQGPKLLIQFQNNGVVDDSQLPKDRFSAERLKGVDSTLKIQPAKLEDSAVYLCASSLGGGRGSNTEAFFGQGTRLTVV.

V usage is TRBV6-1 and J usage is TRBJ1-5; a possible D gene is TRBD1 (6 bases). This CDR3 region has 15 residues. Trimming took off 7 bases at V and 5 bases at J, with 18 bases between the two ends. Germline loops: CDR1 MNHNS, CDR2 SASEGT. The DNA of the CDR3 is TGTGCCAGCACCGCGGTGGCGGGGGCTGATCAGCCCCAGCATTTT. Translated: CASTAVAGADQPQHF.

This rearrangement joins TRBV9 to TRBJ2-1, with 12 bases matching TRBD2. Per germline, CDR1 SGDLS and CDR2 YYNGEE. The trim removed 3 bases at V and 12 bases at J, leaving 10 bases unmatched. The CDR3 extends over 15 amino acids. DNA of the CDR3: TGTGCCAGCAGCGCTGGACTAGCGGGGTGGGATGGGCAGTTCTTC. Residues: CASSAGLAGWDGQFF.